Below are 27 T cell receptor beta chains sequenced from a single sample in a study of CD8 T cells in Susac syndrome. The RNA input was about 0.5 to 1 ug, and it was reverse transcribed with random hexamers. Via MiXCR, TCRdb re-called the immunoSEQ multiplex PCR reads, giving one row per CDR3 protein. The data contain about 120,000 distinct CDR3 sequences, about nine tenths of them singletons. The sequencing input was CD8+ T cells from PBMCs. These TCRs come from a human donor in good health.

The V gene is TRBV12-3 or TRBV12-4, the J gene TRBJ1-5, with a tentative D call TRBD1 (6 bases). V gave up 6 bases and J gave up 5 bases, with 14 bases separating them. There are 14 residues in the CDR3. The CDR3 loop reads CASSPSGGHQPQHF. CDR3 coding DNA: TGTGCCAGCAGCCCCTCCGGGGGGCATCAGCCCCAGCATTTT.

This clonotype was recorded once. The chain recombines TRBV11-2 with TRBJ2-1; D is uncertain. Germline V gives CDR1 SGHAT, CDR2 FQNNGV. V lost 10 bases and J lost 0, with 19 bases in between. This CDR3 spans 16 amino acids. The CDR3 DNA follows: TGTGCCACCGAGCAAAGAGGTCCGAGCTCCTACAATGAGCAGTTCTTC. This translates into CATEQRGPSSYNEQFF.

The J gene is TRBJ2-5, the V gene TRBV6-5, with a possible D match to TRBD2 (6 bases). Trimming removed 0 bases from V and 0 bases from J, with 14 bases in between. Germline-derived CDR1 and CDR2 are MNHEY and SVGAGI. This CDR3 spans 17 amino acids. Here the CDR3 DNA reads TGTGCCAGCAGTTACTCCCCGACGACTAGGTACCAAGAGACCCAGTACTTC. Protein: CASSYSPTTRYQETQYF.

J is TRBJ1-5 and V is TRBV20-1, with D uncertain. The V gene lost 4 bases and the J gene lost 7 bases, with 11 bases spanning the gap. The CDR3 extends over 12 amino acids. The germline CDR1 and CDR2 sequences are DFQATT and SNEGSKA (reference sequence). CDR3 region: CSAIQSGQPQHF. The CDR3 DNA is TGCAGTGCTATTCAGAGCGGCCAGCCCCAGCATTTT.

This chain connects TRBV9 to TRBJ1-1, with D maybe TRBD1 (5 bases). The CDR3 totals 15 residues. Deletions cut 0 bases from V and 3 bases from J, with 12 bases between. Per the germline V gene, CDR1 is SGDLS and CDR2 is YYNGEE. Written as DNA, the CDR3 is TGTGCCAGCAGCGTAGTTCAGGGTCAGGACACTGAAGCTTTCTTT. It encodes CASSVVQGQDTEAFF. The full variable domain, with the rest looked up from reference TRBV9 and TRBJ1-1, is DSGVTQTPKHLITATGQRVTLRCSPRSGDLSVYWYQQSLDQGLQFLIQYYNGEERAKGNILERFSAQQFPDLHSELNLSSLELGDSALYFCASSVVQGQDTEAFFGQGTRLTVV.

A single count supports this clonotype. The chain recombines TRBV27 with TRBJ1-5; weak D call: TRBD1 (5 bases). V gave up 5 bases and J gave up 6 bases, with 17 bases separating them. Per germline, CDR1 MNHEY and CDR2 SMNVEV (reference sequence). CDR3 length equals 15 residues. This chain's CDR3 is CASSRDSRRGQPQHF. The CDR3 coding sequence is TGTGCCAGCAGTAGGGACTCTCGGAGGGGTCAGCCCCAGCATTTT.

This clonotype was picked up one time. V is TRBV6-2 or TRBV6-3 and J is TRBJ2-1; possible D gene TRBD1, 7 bases. Germline values: CDR1 MNHEY, CDR2 SVGEGT. The CDR3 runs to 13 residues. Trimming removed 7 bases from V and 2 bases from J, with 9 bases in between. The CDR3 here is CASTGGPYNEQFF. CDR3 bases: TGTGCCAGCACAGGGGGGCCCTACAATGAGCAGTTCTTC.

The V gene is TRBV7-2, the J gene TRBJ1-2; TRBD1 matches 8 bases. The junction had 10 bases not matched to a gene; V was cut back by 4 bases and J by 6 bases. Germline V gene data show CDR1 as SGHTA and CDR2 as FQGNSA. This CDR3 comprises 15 residues. The CDR3 DNA follows: TGTGCCAGCAGCTCATCCCGGACAGGGTGGGATGGCTACACCTTC. Its translation is CASSSSRTGWDGYTF.

This chain joins TRBV7-2 and TRBJ2-7, with TRBD1 as a possible D gene (5 bases). The V gene's germline CDR1 is SGHTA and CDR2 FQGNSA. The length of the CDR3 is 13 residues. Trimming pared 5 bases from V and 6 bases from J, leaving 14 bases between. The CDR3 loop reads CASSPQGWGEQYF. The CDR3 nucleotides read TGTGCCAGCAGCCCTCAGGGTTGGGGCGAGCAGTACTTC.

The chain has TRBV29-1 and TRBJ2-2, with 10 bases aligning to TRBD2. Germline trimming cut 7 bases from V and 5 bases from J; bases unmatched to any gene: 10. The CDR3 runs 15 residues. Germline loops: CDR1 SQVTM, CDR2 ANQGSEA. The CDR3 region has the DNA TGCAGCGCCTCCTCCGGGACTAGCGCTACCGGGGAGCTGTTTTTT. Translated, it gives CSASSGTSATGELFF.

The genes are TRBV18 and TRBJ2-1; 10 bases align to TRBD1. Germline V CDR1 and CDR2: KGHSH, LQKENI. The CDR3 length is 15 residues. The V gene end was trimmed by 3 bases and the J gene end by 2 bases; junction bases not matched to a gene: 1. CDR3 loop: CASSPGTGAYNEQFF. The CDR3 nucleotides read TGTGCCAGCTCACCCGGGACAGGGGCCTACAATGAGCAGTTCTTC.

The rearrangement links TRBV7-9 to TRBJ2-1, with 11 positions matching TRBD2. The CDR3 sequence is 15 residues long. Germline-derived CDR1 and CDR2 are SEHNR and FQNEAQ (reference sequence). Germline trimming cut 7 bases from V and 7 bases from J; bases unmatched to any gene: 9. CDR3 in DNA: TGTGCCAGCAAATCGGAGGCTAGCGGGGGGAATGAGCAGTTCTTC. Its protein is CASKSEASGGNEQFF. The variable domain in full, completed from reference TRBV7-9 and TRBJ2-1, reads DTGVSQNPRHKITKRGQNVTFRCDPISEHNRLYWYRQTLGQGPEFLTYFQNEAQLEKSRLLSDRFSAERPKGSFSTLEIQRTEQGDSAMYLCASKSEASGGNEQFFGPGTRLTVL.

The V and J genes are TRBV30 and TRBJ2-1; D uncertain. V was pared by 3 bases and J by 7 bases, with 10 bases between. Looked up from germline, CDR1 is GTSNPN and CDR2 is SVGIG (reference sequence). The CDR3 has 12 amino acids. CDR3 DNA sequence: TGTGCCTGGAGAGGAAAACTAAATGAGCAGTTCTTC. This encodes CAWRGKLNEQFF.

This rearrangement joins TRBV18 to TRBJ2-5, with D unresolved. CDR3 size: 17 residues. From germline, CDR1 is KGHSH and CDR2 LQKENI. Trimming stripped 0 bases from V and 2 bases from J, with 16 bases between. The chain's CDR3 is CASSPPSHHPPQETQYF. CDR3 bases: TGTGCCAGCTCACCACCTTCGCATCATCCGCCTCAAGAGACCCAGTACTTC.

The rearrangement uses TRBV5-1 and TRBJ1-2; no firm D call. The CDR3 is 14 residues long. Trimming shortened V by 3 bases and J by 2 bases, and 11 bases separated the two germline ends. The germline gives CDR1 SGHRS, CDR2 YFSETQ. Here the CDR3 reads CASSSGGRNYGYTF. CDR3 DNA: TGCGCCAGCAGCTCGGGCGGACGGAACTATGGCTACACCTTC. The full variable domain, in which reference TRBV5-1 and TRBJ1-2 provide the parts outside the CDR3, is KAGVTQTPRYLIKTRGQQVTLSCSPISGHRSVSWYQQTPGQGLQFLFEYFSETQRNKGNFPGRFSGRQFSNSRSEMNVSTLELGDSALYLCASSSGGRNYGYTFGSGTRLTVV.

This sequence joins TRBV20-1 and TRBJ1-1, with TRBD1 identical over 7 bases. Germline V gives CDR1 DFQATT, CDR2 SNEGSKA (reference sequence). V was pared by 6 bases and J by 1 base, with 11 bases of the junction left unmatched. This CDR3 is 15 amino acids long. The CDR3 protein is CSAYMGQTKNTEAFF. The DNA of the CDR3 is TGCAGTGCGTACATGGGACAGACAAAGAACACTGAAGCTTTCTTT.

This rearrangement joins TRBV7-6 to TRBJ1-6; D may be TRBD1 (5 bases). The CDR3 extends over 15 amino acids. Trimming removed 5 bases from V and 8 bases from J, with 16 bases in between. Germline V gene data show CDR1 as SGHVS and CDR2 as FNYEAQ. The CDR3 loop reads CASSVEGRLDSPLHF. The CDR3 DNA reads TGTGCCAGCAGCGTAGAGGGACGTCTGGATTCACCCCTCCACTTT.

The chain employs TRBV7-6 and TRBJ1-5; no reliable D call. CDR1 and CDR2 (germline): SGHVS, FNYEAQ. With 2 bases removed from V and 5 bases from J, the gap between germline ends came to 10 bases. The CDR3 is 14 residues long. The CDR3 DNA sequence: TGTGCCAGCAGCTTACGGGCCAGAGATCAGCCCCAGCATTTT. It translates to CASSLRARDQPQHF. The complete variable domain, with remaining parts taken from reference TRBV7-6 and TRBJ1-5, reads GAGVSQSPRYKVTKRGQDVALRCDPISGHVSLYWYRQALGQGPEFLTYFNYEAQQDKSGLPNDRFSAERPEGSISTLTIQRTEQRDSAMYRCASSLRARDQPQHFGDGTRLSIL.

The V gene is TRBV19, the J gene TRBJ2-7, with TRBD1 identical over 12 bases. V was clipped by 11 bases and J by 9 bases; unmatched bases: 14. CDR3 length: 14 amino acids. Germline lookup yields CDR1 LNHDA and CDR2 SQIVND (reference sequence). Here the CDR3 DNA reads TGTGCCTCGTCCAGGGACAGGGGGCCGGAGGGGCAGTACTTC. This translates into CASSRDRGPEGQYF.

This chain joins TRBV10-3 and TRBJ1-1, with D uncertain. This CDR3 has 12 amino acids. V dropped 3 bases and J dropped 5 bases, with 7 bases sitting between them. Germline assignment: CDR1 ENHRY and CDR2 SYGVKD. CDR3 bases: TGTGCCATCAGTGATTTTGGGACTGAAGCTTTCTTT. It specifies CAISDFGTEAFF.

The V call is TRBV5-6, the J call TRBJ2-6; 7 nucleotides agree with TRBD1. Germline-derived CDR1 and CDR2 are SGHDT and YYEEEE. V lost 0 bases to trimming and J lost 4 bases; unmatched junction nucleotides: 13. The length of the CDR3 is 19 residues. DNA for the CDR3: TGTGCCAGCAGCTTGGCCTCGGGACAGTCCTGGGAAGGGGCCAACGTCCTGACTTTC. This encodes CASSLASGQSWEGANVLTF.

The chain couples TRBV7-3 to TRBJ2-1; D is undetermined. Per germline, CDR1 SGHTA and CDR2 FQGTGA. This CDR3 contains 15 residues. Trimming pared 2 bases from V and 0 bases from J, leaving 8 bases between. The CDR3 DNA sequence: TGTGCCAGCAGCTTATCAGGCGCCTCCTACAATGAGCAGTTCTTC. Translating gives CASSLSGASYNEQFF.

This chain joins TRBV14 and TRBJ1-2, with TRBD1 matching 11 bases. Trimming at V came to 6 bases and at J to 8 bases, leaving 5 bases not matched to a gene. CDR3 size: 13 residues. Germline CDR1 SGHDN, CDR2 FVKESK. The CDR3, as DNA: TGTGCCAGCAGACCCGGGACAGGGGGAGGCTACACCTTC. Translation: CASRPGTGGGYTF.

The CDR3 here is CASSLDRVADTQYF. CDR3 sequence (DNA): TGTGCCAGCAGCTTGGACAGGGTGGCGGATACGCAGTATTTT. This chain connects TRBV7-6 to TRBJ2-3, with 8 positions matching TRBD1. The V gene end was trimmed by 3 bases and the J gene end by 6 bases; junction bases not matched to a gene: 5. The CDR3 covers 14 residues. Germline V lookup: CDR1 SGHVS, CDR2 FNYEAQ.

V gene TRBV5-6 combines with J gene TRBJ2-1, with D unresolved. The CDR3 spans 15 residues. Per the germline V gene, CDR1 is SGHDT and CDR2 is YYEEEE. Trimming took 5 bases from V and 0 from J, leaving 12 bases between them. The CDR3 protein is CASSLQVSSYNEQFF. In DNA form, the CDR3 reads TGTGCCAGCAGTCTTCAGGTTAGCTCCTACAATGAGCAGTTCTTC.

The V call is TRBV2, the J call TRBJ1-1, with D unclear. The germline V and J ends were trimmed by 7 bases and 7 bases, with 19 bases remaining between them. Per the germline V gene, CDR1 is SNHLY and CDR2 is FYNNEI. The CDR3 has 14 amino acids. Here the CDR3 DNA reads TGTGCCAGCACCGTTAGGGCAAATCCTCTTGAAGCTTTCTTT. It encodes CASTVRANPLEAFF.

This chain connects TRBV7-9 to TRBJ2-4; weak D call: TRBD2 (7 bases). This CDR3 spans 15 amino acids. Trimming pared 3 bases from V and 6 bases from J, leaving 15 bases between. CDR1 is SEHNR, CDR2 FQNEAQ, per germline (reference sequence). CDR3 loop: CASSLGGGARNIQYF. Written as DNA, the CDR3 is TGTGCCAGCAGCTTGGGGGGGGGCGCCCGAAACATTCAGTACTTC.